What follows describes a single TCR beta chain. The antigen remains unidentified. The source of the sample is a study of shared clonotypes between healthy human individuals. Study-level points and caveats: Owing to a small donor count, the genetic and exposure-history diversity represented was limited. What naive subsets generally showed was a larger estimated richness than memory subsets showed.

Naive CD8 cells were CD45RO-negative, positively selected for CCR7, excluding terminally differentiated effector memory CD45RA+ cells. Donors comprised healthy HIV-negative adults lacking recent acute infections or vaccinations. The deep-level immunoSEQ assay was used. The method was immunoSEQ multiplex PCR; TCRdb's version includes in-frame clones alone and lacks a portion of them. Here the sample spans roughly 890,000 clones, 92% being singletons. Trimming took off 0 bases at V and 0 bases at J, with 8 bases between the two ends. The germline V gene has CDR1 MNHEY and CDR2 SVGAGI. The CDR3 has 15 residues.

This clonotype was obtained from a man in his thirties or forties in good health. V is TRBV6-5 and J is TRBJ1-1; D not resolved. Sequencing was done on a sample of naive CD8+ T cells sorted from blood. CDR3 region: CASSYSTKLNTEAFF. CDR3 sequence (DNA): TGTGCCAGCAGTTACTCTACAAAATTGAACACTGAAGCTTTCTTT.